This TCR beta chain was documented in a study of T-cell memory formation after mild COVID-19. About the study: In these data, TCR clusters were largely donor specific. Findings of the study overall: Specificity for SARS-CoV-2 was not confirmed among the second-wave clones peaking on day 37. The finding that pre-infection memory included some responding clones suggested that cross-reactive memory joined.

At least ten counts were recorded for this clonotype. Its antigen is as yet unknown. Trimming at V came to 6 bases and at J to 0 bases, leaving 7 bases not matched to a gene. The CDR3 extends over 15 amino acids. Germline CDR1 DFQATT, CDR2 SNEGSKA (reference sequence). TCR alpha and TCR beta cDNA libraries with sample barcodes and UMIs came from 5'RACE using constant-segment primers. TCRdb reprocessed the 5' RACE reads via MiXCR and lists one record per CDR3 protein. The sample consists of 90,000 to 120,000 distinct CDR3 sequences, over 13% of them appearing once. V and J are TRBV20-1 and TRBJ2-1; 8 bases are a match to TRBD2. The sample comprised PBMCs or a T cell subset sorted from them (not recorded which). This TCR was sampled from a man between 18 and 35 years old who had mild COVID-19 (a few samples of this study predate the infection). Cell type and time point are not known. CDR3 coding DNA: TGCAGTGCACTCAGCGGGGGACACTCCTACAATGAGCAGTTCTTC. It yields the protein CSALSGGHSYNEQFF.